These 8 T cell receptor beta chains originate from one sample sequenced in a study of blood T cell repertoires in COVID-19. The table came from immunoSEQ multiplex PCR; TCRdb's copy has only in-frame clones and leaves some out. The repertoire holds about 170,000 clones, with roughly 84% as singletons. The source material was PBMCs or T cells enriched from blood (not recorded which). These receptors came from a human donor with acute COVID-19. The donor label of this sample is uncertain.

This rearrangement joins TRBV7-6 to TRBJ2-3; a possible D gene is TRBD1 (6 bases). V was pared by 3 bases and J by 2 bases, with 15 bases between. CDR3 length: 16 residues. CDR1 is SGHVS and CDR2 is FNYEAQ in the germline V gene. CDR3 DNA sequence: TGTGCCAGCAGCTTTAAGGTGGACAGACCCACAGATACGCAGTATTTT. This encodes CASSFKVDRPTDTQYF.

V usage is TRBV25-1 and J usage is TRBJ1-1, with D perhaps TRBD1 (5 bases). The CDR3 is 15 amino acids. V lost 5 bases to trimming and J lost 3 bases, with 16 bases between them. The V gene's germline CDR1 is MGHDK and CDR2 SYGVNS. The CDR3 is CASSSMGGLDTEAFF. The CDR3 region has the DNA TGTGCCAGCAGTAGTATGGGGGGGTTGGACACTGAAGCTTTCTTT.

This clone was recorded a few times. The J gene is TRBJ2-1, the V gene TRBV9; a possible D gene is TRBD2 (7 bases). The CDR3 sequence is 18 residues long. Trimming left V 3 bases short and J 0 bases short, with 19 bases between. Germline V gene sequence: CDR1 SGDLS, CDR2 YYNGEE. DNA for the CDR3: TGTGCCAGCAGCGCCGGGGGGCGCGGGGGACCCTCCTACAATGAGCAGTTCTTC. It is translated as CASSAGGRGGPSYNEQFF.

The genes are TRBV5-6 and TRBJ2-7; D unclear. Germline lookup yields CDR1 SGHDT and CDR2 YYEEEE. The CDR3 spans 11 residues. The germline V and J ends were trimmed by 4 bases and 5 bases, with 7 bases remaining between them. The CDR3 sequence: CASSAQNEQYF. The CDR3 nucleotides are TGTGCCAGCAGCGCCCAGAACGAGCAGTACTTC.

The V and J genes are TRBV6-5 and TRBJ1-2, with 10 bases aligning to TRBD1. The CDR3 is 14 amino acids. Trimming at V came to 8 bases and at J to 8 bases, leaving 11 bases not matched to a gene. Looked up from germline, CDR1 is MNHEY and CDR2 is SVGAGI. The CDR3 here is CASGRDRGREGYTF. CDR3 nucleotides: TGTGCCAGCGGCCGGGACAGGGGCAGGGAAGGCTACACCTTC.

The rearrangement joins TRBV11-2 to TRBJ2-3, with 11 bases aligning to TRBD2. There are 17 residues in the CDR3. With V trimmed by 1 base and J by 6 bases, 9 bases remained unmatched. From germline, CDR1 is SGHAT and CDR2 FQNNGV. The CDR3 is CASSLGLAGGLMDTQYF. CDR3 sequence (DNA): TGTGCCAGCAGCTTAGGCCTAGCGGGGGGCCTAATGGATACGCAGTATTTT.

This rearrangement joins TRBV4-1 to TRBJ2-6; a weak D match, TRBD1 (5 bases). The length of the CDR3 is 19 residues. Germline V gene sequence: CDR1 MGHRA, CDR2 YSYEKL. Trimming stripped 0 bases from V and 2 bases from J, with 17 bases between. The CDR3 nucleotides read TGCGCCAGCAGCCAAGATCGCCCAGGGATTATTACTGGGGCCAACGTCCTGACTTTC. Translating gives CASSQDRPGIITGANVLTF.

V is TRBV12-3 or TRBV12-4 and J is TRBJ1-2; D is undetermined. Trimming cost V 6 bases and J 8 bases, with 16 bases left between them. The CDR3 totals 13 residues. CDR3 residues: CASSPRGIRGYTF. In DNA, the CDR3 is TGTGCCAGCAGCCCCCGAGGGATCCGGGGCTACACCTTC.